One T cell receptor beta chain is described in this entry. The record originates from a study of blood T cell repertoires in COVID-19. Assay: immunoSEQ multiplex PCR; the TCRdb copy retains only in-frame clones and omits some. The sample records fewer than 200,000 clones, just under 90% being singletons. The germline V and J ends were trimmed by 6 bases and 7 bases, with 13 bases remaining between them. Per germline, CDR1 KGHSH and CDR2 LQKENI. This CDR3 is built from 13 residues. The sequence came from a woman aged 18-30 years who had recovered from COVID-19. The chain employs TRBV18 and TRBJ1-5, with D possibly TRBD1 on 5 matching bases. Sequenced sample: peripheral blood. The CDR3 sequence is CASSSWGEQPQHF. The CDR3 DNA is TGTGCCAGCTCTTCGTGGGGCGAGCAGCCCCAGCATTTT.